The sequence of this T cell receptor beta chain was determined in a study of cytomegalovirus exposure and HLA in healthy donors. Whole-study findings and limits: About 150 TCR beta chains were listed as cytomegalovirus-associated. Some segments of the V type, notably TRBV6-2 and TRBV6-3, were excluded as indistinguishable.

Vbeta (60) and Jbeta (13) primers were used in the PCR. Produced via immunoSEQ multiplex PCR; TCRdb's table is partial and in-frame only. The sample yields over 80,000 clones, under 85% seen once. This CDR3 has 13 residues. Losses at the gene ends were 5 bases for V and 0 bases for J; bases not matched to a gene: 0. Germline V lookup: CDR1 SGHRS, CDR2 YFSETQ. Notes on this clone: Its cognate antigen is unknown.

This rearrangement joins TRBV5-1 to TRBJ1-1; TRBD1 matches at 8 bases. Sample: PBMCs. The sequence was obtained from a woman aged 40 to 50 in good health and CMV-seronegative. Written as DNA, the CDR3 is TGCGCCAGCAGACAGGGGGTGAACACTGAAGCTTTCTTT. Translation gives CASRQGVNTEAFF.